The present entry profiles one T cell receptor (beta chain) with its context. Its target is not known. In the PCR, 60 Vbeta and 13 Jbeta primers were used. TCRdb keeps only in-frame clones here, not all; method: immunoSEQ multiplex PCR. The sample contains under 200,000 clones, approximately 12% of which appear only once. The entry originates in a study of cytomegalovirus exposure and HLA in healthy donors. Broader study findings: TCR beta sequences numbering under 20,000 were associated with HLA alleles at 0.05 false discovery rate in a later analysis. A later analysis by the authors found several of the most significant clusters apparently linked to common viral pathogens. Most subjects' HLA-A and HLA-B alleles were reportedly predicted from TCR beta sequences. An Asian-associated ancestry cluster reportedly showed fewer N-insertions than the roughly 700-donor mean in a later analysis.

Germline V CDR1 and CDR2: KGHSH, LQKENI. The trim removed 6 bases at V and 5 bases at J, leaving 11 bases unmatched. This CDR3 has 15 residues. The receptor was isolated from a middle-aged man in good health and CMV-seropositive. The sample comprised PBMCs. This rearrangement joins TRBV18 to TRBJ2-5, with TRBD1 identical over 8 bases. CDR3 sequence: CASSARQGMGETQYF. As DNA, the CDR3 is TGTGCCAGCTCTGCCCGACAGGGGATGGGGGAGACCCAGTACTTC.